This record concerns one T cell receptor (beta chain) sequence. Produced via immunoSEQ multiplex PCR; TCRdb's table is partial and in-frame only. Altogether 250,000 to 350,000 clones are present, 88% being singletons, with the ten largest covering about 3.9%. These data originate in a study of blood T cell repertoires in COVID-19. J was trimmed by 0 bases and V by 3 bases; bases with no gene match: 0. This CDR3 contains 15 residues. The V gene's germline CDR1 is LNHNV and CDR2 YYDKDF (reference sequence). J is TRBJ2-5 and V is TRBV15; 11 bases agree with TRBD1. This receptor was identified in a woman between 45 and 60 years old with active or convalescent COVID-19. Sequencing was done on a sample of peripheral blood. The CDR3 spells CATSRGQGDQETQYF. CDR3 nucleotide sequence: TGTGCCACCAGCAGGGGACAGGGGGACCAAGAGACCCAGTACTTC.